This TCR beta chain was sequenced during a study of cytomegalovirus exposure and HLA in healthy donors. The germline V gene has CDR1 MGHRA and CDR2 YSYEKL. With 2 bases clipped from V and 1 base from J, the junction kept 5 bases outside the gene matches. The CDR3 extends over 16 amino acids. PCR amplification relied on 60 Vbeta primers (plus 13 Jbeta primers). Clones were read by immunoSEQ multiplex PCR, and TCRdb kept only the in-frame ones, dropping some. The sample lists 150,000 to 200,000 clones, over 70% occurring once. The sample consisted of PBMCs. The receptor comes from a male donor in good health and CMV-seronegative. V gene TRBV4-1 combines with J gene TRBJ1-5; 7 bases line up with TRBD1. CDR3 protein: CASSQTMGQSNQPQHF. In DNA form, the CDR3 reads TGCGCCAGCAGCCAAACCATGGGACAGAGCAATCAGCCCCAGCATTTT.